This TCR beta chain is drawn from a study of blood T cells in healthy people across ages. CDR1 SGHTA and CDR2 FQGNSA come from the germline V gene. The V end lost 6 bases, the J end lost 0 bases, and 15 bases lay between the germline ends. The CDR3 totals 16 residues. Alongside a J-beta primer mix, a sample-barcoded 5' primer served in a second PCR lasting about 7 to 11 cycles. TCRdb passed the 5' RACE reads through MiXCR, listing each CDR3 protein once. The table has roughly 1,500,000 distinct CDR3 sequences, approximately 40% seen once; the top ten hold 7% to 9.5%. The clonotype comes from a woman between 18 and 30 years old in good health. Source material: blood. This chain links TRBV7-2 with TRBJ2-4, with TRBD1 as a possible D gene (6 bases). The DNA for the CDR3 is TGTGCCAGCAGTATAGGACAGCTACTAGCCAAAAACATTCAGTACTTC. It translates to CASSIGQLLAKNIQYF.